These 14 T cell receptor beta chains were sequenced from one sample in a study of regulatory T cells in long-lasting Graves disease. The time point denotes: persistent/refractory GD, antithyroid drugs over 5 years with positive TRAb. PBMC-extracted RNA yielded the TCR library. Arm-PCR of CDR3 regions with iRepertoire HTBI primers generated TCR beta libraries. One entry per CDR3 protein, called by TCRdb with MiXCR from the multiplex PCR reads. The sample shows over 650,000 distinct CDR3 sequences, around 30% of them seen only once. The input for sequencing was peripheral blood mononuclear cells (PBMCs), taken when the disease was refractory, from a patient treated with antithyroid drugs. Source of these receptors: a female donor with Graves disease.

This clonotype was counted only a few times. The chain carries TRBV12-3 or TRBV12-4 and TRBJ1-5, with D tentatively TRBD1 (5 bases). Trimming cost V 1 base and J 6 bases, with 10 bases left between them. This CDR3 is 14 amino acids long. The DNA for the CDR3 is TGTGCCAGCAGTTTAGTTTCAGGGTCTCAGCCCCAGCATTTT. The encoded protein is CASSLVSGSQPQHF.

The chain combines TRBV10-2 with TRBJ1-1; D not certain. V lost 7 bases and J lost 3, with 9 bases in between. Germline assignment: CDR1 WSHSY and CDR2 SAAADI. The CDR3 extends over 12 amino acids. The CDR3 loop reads CASTVGDTEAFF. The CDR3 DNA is TGCGCCAGCACGGTGGGCGACACTGAAGCTTTCTTT.

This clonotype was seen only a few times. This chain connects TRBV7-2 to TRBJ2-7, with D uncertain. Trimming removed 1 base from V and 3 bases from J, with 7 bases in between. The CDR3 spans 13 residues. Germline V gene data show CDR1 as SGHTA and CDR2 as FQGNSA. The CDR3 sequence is CASSLGDNYEQYF. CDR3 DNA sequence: TGTGCCAGCAGCTTAGGTGACAACTACGAGCAGTACTTC.

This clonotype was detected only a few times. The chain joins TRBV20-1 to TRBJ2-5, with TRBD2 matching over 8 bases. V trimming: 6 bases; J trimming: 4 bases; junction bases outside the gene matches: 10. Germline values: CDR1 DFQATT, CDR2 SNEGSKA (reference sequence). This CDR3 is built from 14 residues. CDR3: CSATPGGRRETQYF. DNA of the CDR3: TGCAGTGCCACCCCGGGCGGGAGGAGAGAGACCCAGTACTTC.

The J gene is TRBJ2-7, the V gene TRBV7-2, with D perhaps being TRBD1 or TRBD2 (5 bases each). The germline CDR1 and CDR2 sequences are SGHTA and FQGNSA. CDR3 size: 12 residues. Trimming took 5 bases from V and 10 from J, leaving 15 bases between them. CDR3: CASSPGTGLQYF. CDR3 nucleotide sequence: TGTGCCAGCAGCCCGGGGACGGGGCTACAGTACTTC. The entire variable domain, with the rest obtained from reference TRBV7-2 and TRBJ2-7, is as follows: GAGVSQSPSNKVTEKGKDVELRCDPISGHTALYWYRQSLGQGLEFLIYFQGNSAPDKSGLPSDRFSAERTGGSVSTLTIQRTQQEDSAVYLCASSPGTGLQYFGPGTRLTVT.

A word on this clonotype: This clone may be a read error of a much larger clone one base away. CDR3: CASSLPVSAYGYTF. The CDR3 DNA is TGTGCCAGCAGTTTACCGGTGTCCGCGTATGGCTACACCTTC. The chain recombines TRBV28 with TRBJ1-2; no reliable D call. The V end was cut by 2 bases, the J end by 5 bases, with 12 bases between. The CDR3 loop spans 14 amino acids. Germline lookup yields CDR1 MDHEN and CDR2 SYDVKM.

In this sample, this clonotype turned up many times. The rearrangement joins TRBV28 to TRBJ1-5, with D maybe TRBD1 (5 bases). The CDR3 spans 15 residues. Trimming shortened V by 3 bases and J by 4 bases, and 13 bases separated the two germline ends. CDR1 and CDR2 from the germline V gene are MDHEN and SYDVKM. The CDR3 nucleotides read TGTGCCAGCAGTTTGTGGCAGGGCGGTAATCAGCCCCAGCATTTT. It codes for CASSLWQGGNQPQHF.

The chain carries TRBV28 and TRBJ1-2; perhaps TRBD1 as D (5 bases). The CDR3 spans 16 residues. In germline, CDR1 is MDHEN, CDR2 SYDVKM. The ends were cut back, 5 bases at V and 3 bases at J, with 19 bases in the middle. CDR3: CASSPPGKGEHYGYTF. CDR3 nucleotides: TGTGCCAGCAGTCCACCAGGGAAAGGGGAACACTATGGCTACACCTTC.

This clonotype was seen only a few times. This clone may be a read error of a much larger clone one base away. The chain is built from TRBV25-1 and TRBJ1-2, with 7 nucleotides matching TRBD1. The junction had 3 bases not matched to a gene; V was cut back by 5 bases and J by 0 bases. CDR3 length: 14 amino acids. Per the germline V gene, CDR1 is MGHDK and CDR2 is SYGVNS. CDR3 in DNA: TGTGCCAGCAGTTGGACAGGCGCTAACTATGGCTACACCTTC. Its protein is CASSWTGANYGYTF.

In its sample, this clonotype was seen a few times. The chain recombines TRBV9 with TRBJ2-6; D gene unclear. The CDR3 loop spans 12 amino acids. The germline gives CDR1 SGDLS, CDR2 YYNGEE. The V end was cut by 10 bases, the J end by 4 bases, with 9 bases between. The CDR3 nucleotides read TGTGCCTCTAGGTCCGGGGCCAACGTCCTGACTTTC. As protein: CASRSGANVLTF.

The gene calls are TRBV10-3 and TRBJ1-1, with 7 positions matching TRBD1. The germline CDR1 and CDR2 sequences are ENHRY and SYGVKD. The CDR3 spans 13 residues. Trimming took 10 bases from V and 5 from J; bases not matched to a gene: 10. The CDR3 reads CATTQGVGTEAFF. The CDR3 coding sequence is TGTGCCACGACGCAGGGGGTGGGGACTGAAGCTTTCTTT.

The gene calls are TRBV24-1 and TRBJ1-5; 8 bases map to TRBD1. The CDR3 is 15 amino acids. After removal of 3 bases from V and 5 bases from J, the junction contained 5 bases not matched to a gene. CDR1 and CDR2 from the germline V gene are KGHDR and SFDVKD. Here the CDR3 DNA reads TGTGCCACCAGTGATCCCGGGACAGGTCATCAGCCCCAGCATTTT. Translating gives CATSDPGTGHQPQHF.

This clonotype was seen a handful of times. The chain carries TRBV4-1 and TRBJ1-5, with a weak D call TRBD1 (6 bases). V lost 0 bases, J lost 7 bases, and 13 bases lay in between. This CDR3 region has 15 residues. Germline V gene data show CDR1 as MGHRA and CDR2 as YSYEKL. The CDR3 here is CASSQEGVRGQPQHF. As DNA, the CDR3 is TGCGCCAGCAGCCAAGAGGGGGTCAGGGGACAGCCCCAGCATTTT.

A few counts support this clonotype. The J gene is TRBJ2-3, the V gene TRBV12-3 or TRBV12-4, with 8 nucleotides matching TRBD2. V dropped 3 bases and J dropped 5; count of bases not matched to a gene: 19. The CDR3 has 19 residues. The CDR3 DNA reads TGTGCCAGCAGTTTCCATGACTGGCGGGAGGAGGGGGGCAAAGATACGCAGTATTTT. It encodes CASSFHDWREEGGKDTQYF.